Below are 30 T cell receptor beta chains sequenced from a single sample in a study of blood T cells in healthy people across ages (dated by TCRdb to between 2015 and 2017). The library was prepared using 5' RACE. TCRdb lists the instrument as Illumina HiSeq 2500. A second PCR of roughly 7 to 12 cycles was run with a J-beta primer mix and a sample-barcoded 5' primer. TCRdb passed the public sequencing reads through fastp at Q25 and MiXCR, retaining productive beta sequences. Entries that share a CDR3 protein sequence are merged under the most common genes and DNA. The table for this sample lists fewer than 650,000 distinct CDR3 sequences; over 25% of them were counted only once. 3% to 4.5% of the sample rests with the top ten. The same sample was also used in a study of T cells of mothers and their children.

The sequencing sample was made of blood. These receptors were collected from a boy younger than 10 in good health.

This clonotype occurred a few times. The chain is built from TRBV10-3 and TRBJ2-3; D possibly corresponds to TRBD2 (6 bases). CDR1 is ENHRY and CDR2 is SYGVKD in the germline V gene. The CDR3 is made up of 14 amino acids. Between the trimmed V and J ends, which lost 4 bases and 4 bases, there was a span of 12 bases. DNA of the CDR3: TGTGCCATCAGTGGACCGGGAGTGGCAGATACGCAGTATTTT. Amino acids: CAISGPGVADTQYF.

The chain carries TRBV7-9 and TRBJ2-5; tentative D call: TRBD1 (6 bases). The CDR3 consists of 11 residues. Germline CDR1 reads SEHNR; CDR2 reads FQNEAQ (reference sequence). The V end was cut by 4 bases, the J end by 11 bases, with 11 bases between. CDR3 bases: TGTGCCAGCAGCTCAACAGGGAAGCAGTACTTC. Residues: CASSSTGKQYF.

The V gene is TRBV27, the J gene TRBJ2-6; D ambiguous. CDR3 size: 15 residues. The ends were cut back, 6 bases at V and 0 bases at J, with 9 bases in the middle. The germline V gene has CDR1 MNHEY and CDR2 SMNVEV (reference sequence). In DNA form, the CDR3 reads TGTGCCAGCAGGGCCTTAGGCTCTGGGGCCAACGTCCTGACTTTC. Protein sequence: CASRALGSGANVLTF.

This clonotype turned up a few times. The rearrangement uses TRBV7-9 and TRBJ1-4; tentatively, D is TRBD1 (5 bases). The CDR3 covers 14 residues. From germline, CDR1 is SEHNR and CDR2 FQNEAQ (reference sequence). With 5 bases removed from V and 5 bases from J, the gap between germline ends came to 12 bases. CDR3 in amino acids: CASSRTDTNEKLFF. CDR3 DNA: TGTGCCAGCAGCCGGACGGACACGAATGAAAAACTGTTTTTT.

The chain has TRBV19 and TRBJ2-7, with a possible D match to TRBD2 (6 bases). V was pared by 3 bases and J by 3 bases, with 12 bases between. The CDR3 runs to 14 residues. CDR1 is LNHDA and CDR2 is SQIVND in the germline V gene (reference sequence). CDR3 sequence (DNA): TGTGCCAGTAGTATCCCTGGGGGGTTCTACGAGCAGTACTTC. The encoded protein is CASSIPGGFYEQYF.

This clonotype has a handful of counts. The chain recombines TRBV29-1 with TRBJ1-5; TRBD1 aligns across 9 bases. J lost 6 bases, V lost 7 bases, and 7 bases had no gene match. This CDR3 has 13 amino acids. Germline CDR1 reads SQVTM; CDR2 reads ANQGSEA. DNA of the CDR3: TGCAGCGCCCTTACAGGGGGCAGTCAGCCCCAGCATTTT. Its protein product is CSALTGGSQPQHF.

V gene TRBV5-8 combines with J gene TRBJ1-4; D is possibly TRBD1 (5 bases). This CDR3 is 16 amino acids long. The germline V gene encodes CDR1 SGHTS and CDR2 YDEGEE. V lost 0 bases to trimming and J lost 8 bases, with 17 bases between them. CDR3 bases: TGTGCCAGCAGCTTGGGGTTCCTGACAGATTGGGAAAAACTGTTTTTT. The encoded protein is CASSLGFLTDWEKLFF.

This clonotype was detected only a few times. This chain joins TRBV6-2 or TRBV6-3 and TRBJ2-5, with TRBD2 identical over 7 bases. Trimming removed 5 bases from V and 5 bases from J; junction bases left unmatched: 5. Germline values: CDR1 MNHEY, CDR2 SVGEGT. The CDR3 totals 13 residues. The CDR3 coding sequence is TGTGCCAGCAGTCCGGGACTATTGGAGACCCAGTACTTC. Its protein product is CASSPGLLETQYF.

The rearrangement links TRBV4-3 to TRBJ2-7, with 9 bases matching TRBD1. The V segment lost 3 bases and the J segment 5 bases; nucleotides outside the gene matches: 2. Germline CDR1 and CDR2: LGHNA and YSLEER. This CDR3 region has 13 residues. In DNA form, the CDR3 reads TGCGCCAGCAGCCACCGGACAGGGGACGAGCAGTACTTC. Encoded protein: CASSHRTGDEQYF.

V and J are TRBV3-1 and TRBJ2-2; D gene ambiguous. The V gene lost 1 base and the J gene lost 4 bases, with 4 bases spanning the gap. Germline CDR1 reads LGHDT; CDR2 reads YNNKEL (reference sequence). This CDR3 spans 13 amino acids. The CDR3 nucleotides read TGTGCCAGCAGCCAAGGTCCCACCGGGGAGCTGTTTTTT. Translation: CASSQGPTGELFF.

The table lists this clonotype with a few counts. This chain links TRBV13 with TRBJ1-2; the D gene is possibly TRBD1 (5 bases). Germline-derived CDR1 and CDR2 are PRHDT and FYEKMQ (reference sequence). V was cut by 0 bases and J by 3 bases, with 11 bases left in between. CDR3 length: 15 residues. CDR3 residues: CASSLGSGGDYGYTF. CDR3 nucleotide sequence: TGTGCCAGCAGCTTAGGGTCGGGGGGTGACTATGGCTACACCTTC.

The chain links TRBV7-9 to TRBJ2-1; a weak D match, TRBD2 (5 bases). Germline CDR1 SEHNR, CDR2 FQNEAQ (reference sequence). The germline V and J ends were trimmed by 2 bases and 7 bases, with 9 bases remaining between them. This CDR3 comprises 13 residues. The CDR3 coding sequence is TGTGCCAGCAGCTTAATCGGGGAAAATGAGCAGTTCTTC. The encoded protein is CASSLIGENEQFF.

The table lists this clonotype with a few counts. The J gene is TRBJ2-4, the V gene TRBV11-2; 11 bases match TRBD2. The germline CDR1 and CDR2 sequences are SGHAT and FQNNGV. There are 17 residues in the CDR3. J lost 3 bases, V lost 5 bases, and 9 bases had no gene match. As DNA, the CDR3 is TGTGCCAGCAGCCAGATAGCGGGGGGGCGGGGCAAAAACATTCAGTACTTC. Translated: CASSQIAGGRGKNIQYF.

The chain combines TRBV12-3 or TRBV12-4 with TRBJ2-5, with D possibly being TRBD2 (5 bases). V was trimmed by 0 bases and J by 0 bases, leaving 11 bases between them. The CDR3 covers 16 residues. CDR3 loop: CASSLAGVSYQETQYF. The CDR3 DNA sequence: TGTGCCAGCAGTTTAGCGGGAGTCTCGTACCAAGAGACCCAGTACTTC.

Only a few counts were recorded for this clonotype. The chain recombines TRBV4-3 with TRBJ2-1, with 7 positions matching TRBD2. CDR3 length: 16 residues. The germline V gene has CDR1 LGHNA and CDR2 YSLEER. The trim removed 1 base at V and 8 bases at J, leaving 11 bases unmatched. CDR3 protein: CASSQVGGTTLYEQFF. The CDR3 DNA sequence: TGCGCCAGCAGCCAAGTTGGGGGGACTACCCTCTATGAGCAGTTCTTC.

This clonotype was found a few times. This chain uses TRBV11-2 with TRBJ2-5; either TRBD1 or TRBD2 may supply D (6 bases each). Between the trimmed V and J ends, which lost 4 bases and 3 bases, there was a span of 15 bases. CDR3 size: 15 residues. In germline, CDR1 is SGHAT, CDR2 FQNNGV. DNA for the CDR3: TGTGCCAGCAGCTGGGGGCCCGGCGGGGAAGAGACCCAGTACTTC. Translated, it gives CASSWGPGGEETQYF.

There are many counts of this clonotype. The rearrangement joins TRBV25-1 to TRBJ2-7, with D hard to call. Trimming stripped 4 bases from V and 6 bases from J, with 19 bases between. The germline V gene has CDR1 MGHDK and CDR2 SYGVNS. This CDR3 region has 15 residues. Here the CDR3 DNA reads TGTGCCAGCAGTGCCCCATGGGGTGAGGCGGCCGAGCAGTACTTC. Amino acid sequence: CASSAPWGEAAEQYF.

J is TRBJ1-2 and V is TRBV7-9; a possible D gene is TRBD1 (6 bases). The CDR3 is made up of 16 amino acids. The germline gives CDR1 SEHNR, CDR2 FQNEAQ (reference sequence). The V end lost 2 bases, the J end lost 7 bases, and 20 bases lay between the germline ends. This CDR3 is CASSLRSGGALSGYTF. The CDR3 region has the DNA TGTGCCAGCAGCTTAAGGAGCGGGGGCGCGCTGAGTGGCTACACCTTC.

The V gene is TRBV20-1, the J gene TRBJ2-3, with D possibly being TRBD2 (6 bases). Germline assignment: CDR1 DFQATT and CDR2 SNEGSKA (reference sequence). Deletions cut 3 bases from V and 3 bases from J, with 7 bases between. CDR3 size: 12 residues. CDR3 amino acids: CSARTRTDTQYF. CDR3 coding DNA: TGCAGTGCTAGGACTAGAACAGATACGCAGTATTTT.

This CDR3 is CASSQGGGTARSYEQYF. CDR3 bases: TGTGCCAGCAGCCAAGGGGGCGGGACAGCTCGCTCCTACGAGCAGTACTTC. V gene TRBV3-1 combines with J gene TRBJ2-7; tentatively, D is TRBD1 (7 bases). Germline values: CDR1 LGHDT, CDR2 YNNKEL (reference sequence). The CDR3 has 17 residues. V shed 1 base and J shed 0 bases, with 16 bases lying between them.

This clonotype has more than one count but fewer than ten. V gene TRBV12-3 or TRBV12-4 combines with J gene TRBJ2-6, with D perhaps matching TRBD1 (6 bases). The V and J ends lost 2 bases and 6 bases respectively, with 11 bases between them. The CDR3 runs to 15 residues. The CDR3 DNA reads TGTGCCAGCAGTTTACCGGGGACACAGGCCAACGTCCTGACTTTC. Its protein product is CASSLPGTQANVLTF.

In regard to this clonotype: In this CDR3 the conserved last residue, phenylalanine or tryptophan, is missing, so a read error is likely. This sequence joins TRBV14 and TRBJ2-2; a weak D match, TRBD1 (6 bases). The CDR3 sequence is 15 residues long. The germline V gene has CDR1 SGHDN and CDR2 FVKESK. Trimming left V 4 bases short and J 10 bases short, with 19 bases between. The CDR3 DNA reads TGTGCCAGCAGCCGGAACAGGGTCCTAGTTGAGGAGCTGTTTCTT. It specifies CASSRNRVLVEELFL.

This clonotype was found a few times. The CDR3 coding sequence is TGTGCCAGCAGCATTCGGACTAGCGGGGGGCCGGGGAGCTCCTACAATGAGCAGTTCTTC. Its translation: CASSIRTSGGPGSSYNEQFF. V gene TRBV9 combines with J gene TRBJ2-1, with 14 bases identical to TRBD2. This CDR3 contains 20 residues. Germline lookup yields CDR1 SGDLS and CDR2 YYNGEE. J lost 0 bases, V lost 4 bases, and 12 bases had no gene match.

CDR3 sequence (DNA): TGTGCCAGCAGACACGACGGAAAAAAACTGTTTTTT. Protein: CASRHDGKKLFF. This sequence joins TRBV12-3 or TRBV12-4 and TRBJ1-4, with unresolved D. The CDR3 runs to 12 residues. V was cut by 6 bases and J by 9 bases, with 11 bases left in between.

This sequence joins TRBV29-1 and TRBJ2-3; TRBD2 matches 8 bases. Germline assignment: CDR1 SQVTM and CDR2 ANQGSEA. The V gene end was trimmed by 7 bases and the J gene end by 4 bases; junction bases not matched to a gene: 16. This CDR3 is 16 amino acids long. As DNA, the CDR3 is TGCAGCGCCCAAAGATCTCGGCGGGGGGAGTCAGATACGCAGTATTTT. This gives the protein CSAQRSRRGESDTQYF.

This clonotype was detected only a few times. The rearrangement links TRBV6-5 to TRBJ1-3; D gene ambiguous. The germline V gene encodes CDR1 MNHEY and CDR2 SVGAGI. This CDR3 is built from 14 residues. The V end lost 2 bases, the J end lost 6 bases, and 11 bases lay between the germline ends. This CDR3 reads CASSYRGRVNTIYF. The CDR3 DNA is TGTGCCAGCAGTTACCGCGGGCGCGTAAACACCATATATTTT.

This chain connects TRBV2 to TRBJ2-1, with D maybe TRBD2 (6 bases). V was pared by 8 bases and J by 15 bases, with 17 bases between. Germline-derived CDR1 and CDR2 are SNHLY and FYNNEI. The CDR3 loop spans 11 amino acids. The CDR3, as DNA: TGTGCCAGCCGGTTGGAGAGCGGGCTGTTCTTC. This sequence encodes CASRLESGLFF. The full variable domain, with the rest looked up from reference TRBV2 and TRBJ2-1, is EPEVTQTPSHQVTQMGQEVILRCVPISNHLYFYWYRQILGQKVEFLVSFYNNEISEKSEIFDDQFSVERPDGSNFTLKIRSTKLEDSAMYFCASRLESGLFFGPGTRLTVL.

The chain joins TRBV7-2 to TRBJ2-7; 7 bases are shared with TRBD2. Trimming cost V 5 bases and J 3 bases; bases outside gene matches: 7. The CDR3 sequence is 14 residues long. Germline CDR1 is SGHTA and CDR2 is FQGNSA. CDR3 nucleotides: TGTGCCAGCAGCCAAAGACTAGCCAACTACGAGCAGTACTTC. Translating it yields CASSQRLANYEQYF.

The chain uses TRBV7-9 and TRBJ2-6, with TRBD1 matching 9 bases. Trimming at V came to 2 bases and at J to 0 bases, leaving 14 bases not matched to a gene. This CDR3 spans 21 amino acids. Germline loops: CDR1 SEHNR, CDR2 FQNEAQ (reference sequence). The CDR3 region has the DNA TGTGCCAGCAGCTTAAAGATAAAATGGGACAGGGCCTTCTCTGGGGCCAACGTCCTGACTTTC. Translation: CASSLKIKWDRAFSGANVLTF.

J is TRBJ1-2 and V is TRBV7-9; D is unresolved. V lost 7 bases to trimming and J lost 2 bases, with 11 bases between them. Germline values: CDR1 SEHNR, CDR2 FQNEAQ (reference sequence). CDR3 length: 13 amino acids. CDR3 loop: CASTDRENYGYTF. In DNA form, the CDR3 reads TGTGCCAGCACCGACCGGGAAAACTATGGCTACACCTTC.